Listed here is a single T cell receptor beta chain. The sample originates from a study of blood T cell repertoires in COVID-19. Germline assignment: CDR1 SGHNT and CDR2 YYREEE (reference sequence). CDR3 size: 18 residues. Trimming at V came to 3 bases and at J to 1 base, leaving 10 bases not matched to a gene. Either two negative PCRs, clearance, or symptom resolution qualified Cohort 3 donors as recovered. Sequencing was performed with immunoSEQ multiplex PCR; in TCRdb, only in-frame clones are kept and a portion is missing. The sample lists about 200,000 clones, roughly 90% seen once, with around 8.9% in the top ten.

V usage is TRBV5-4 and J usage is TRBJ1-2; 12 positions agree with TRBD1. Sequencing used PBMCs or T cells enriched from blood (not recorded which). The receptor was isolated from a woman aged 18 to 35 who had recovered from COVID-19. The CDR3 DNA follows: TGTGCCAGCAGCTCCCCCCGGGGACAGGGGGCTAATAACTATGGCTACACCTTC. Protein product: CASSSPRGQGANNYGYTF. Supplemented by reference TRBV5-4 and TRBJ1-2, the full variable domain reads ETGVTQSPTHLIKTRGQQVTLRCSSQSGHNTVSWYQQALGQGPQFIFQYYREEENGRGNFPPRFSGLQFPNYSSELNVNALELDDSALYLCASSSPRGQGANNYGYTFGSGTRLTVV.